This TCR beta chain was sequenced during a study of cytomegalovirus exposure and HLA in healthy donors. General observations from the study: Later genetic work tied a missense DCLRE1C variant to beta-chain V and J trimming.

V gave up 3 bases and J gave up 7 bases, with 13 bases separating them. CDR1 is LNHDA, CDR2 SQIVND, per germline (reference sequence). There are 15 residues in the CDR3. A note on this clone: Its specificity is not known.

Primers: 60 Vbeta forward and 13 Jbeta reverse. TCRdb keeps only in-frame clones here, not all; method: immunoSEQ multiplex PCR. The table lists about 200,000 clones, around nine tenths of them singletons. The J gene is TRBJ1-6, the V gene TRBV19; tentative D call: TRBD1 (5 bases). The sample was PBMCs. The clonotype was recovered from a woman between 18 and 29 years old in good health and CMV-seronegative. CDR3 sequence reads: CASSIRTQGNSPLHF. The CDR3 DNA reads as TGTGCCAGTAGTATTCGGACCCAGGGCAATTCACCCCTCCACTTT.